The present entry profiles one T cell receptor beta chain with its context. Starting 14 to 28 days after autologous transplant, ipilimumab 1 mg/kg was given. Patients got 3 mg/kg IV nivolumab weeks 1, 4, 7, 10, then biweekly through week 26. This sample is part of a study of ipilimumab plus nivolumab after autologous stem cell transplantation. Whole-study context: Typical patient got a handful of ipilimumab doses and under 10 nivolumab doses (median). DLBCL patients had primary refractory or relapsed disease.

CDR1 SGHVS and CDR2 FNYEAQ come from the germline V gene. This CDR3 is built from 14 residues. V was pared by 5 bases and J by 3 bases, with 13 bases between. Method: immunoSEQ multiplex PCR; TCRdb's copy keeps in-frame clones and lacks some. Here the sample spans about 10,000 clones, 78% being singletons. The material sequenced was PBMCs, taken in a trial of ipilimumab plus nivolumab as post-transplant consolidation. The gene calls are TRBV7-6 and TRBJ1-2; D uncertain. This TCR was recovered from a male donor with diffuse large B-cell lymphoma. The CDR3 bases are TGTGCCAGCAGCACAAGTGACGGATACTATGGCTACACCTTC. It translates to CASSTSDGYYGYTF.